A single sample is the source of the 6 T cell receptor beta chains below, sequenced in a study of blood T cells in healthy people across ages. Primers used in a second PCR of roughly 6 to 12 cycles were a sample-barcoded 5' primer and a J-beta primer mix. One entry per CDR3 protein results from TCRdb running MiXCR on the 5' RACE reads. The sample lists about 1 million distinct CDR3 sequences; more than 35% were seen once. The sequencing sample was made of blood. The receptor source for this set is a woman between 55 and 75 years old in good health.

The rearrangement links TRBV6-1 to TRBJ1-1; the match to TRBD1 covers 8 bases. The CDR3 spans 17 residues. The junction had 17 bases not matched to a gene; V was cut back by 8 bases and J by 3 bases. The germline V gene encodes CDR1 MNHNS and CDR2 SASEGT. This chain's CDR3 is CASAPGQGEMMDTEAFF. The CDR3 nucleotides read TGTGCCAGCGCACCCGGACAGGGAGAGATGATGGACACTGAAGCTTTCTTT.

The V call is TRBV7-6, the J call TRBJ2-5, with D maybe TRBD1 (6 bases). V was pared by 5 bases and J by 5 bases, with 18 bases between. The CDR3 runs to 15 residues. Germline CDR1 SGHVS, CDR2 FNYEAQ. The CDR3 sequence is CASSATQQGRETQYF. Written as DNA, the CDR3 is TGTGCCAGCAGCGCCACCCAACAGGGCAGGGAGACCCAGTACTTC. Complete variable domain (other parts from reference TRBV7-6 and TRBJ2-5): GAGVSQSPRYKVTKRGQDVALRCDPISGHVSLYWYRQALGQGPEFLTYFNYEAQQDKSGLPNDRFSAERPEGSISTLTIQRTEQRDSAMYRCASSATQQGRETQYFGPGTRLLVL.

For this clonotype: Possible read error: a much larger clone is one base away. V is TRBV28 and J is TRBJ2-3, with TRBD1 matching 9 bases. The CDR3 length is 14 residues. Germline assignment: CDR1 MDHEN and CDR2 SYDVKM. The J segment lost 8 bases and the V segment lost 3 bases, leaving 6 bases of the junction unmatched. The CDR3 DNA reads TGTGCCAGCAGTTTGGACAGGGGAGGGGGTACGCAGTATTTT. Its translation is CASSLDRGGGTQYF.

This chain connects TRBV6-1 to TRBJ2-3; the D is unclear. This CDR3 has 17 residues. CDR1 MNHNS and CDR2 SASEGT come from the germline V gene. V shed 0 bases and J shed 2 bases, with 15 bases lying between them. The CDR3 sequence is CASSEARAVTSTDTQYF. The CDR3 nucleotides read TGTGCCAGCAGTGAAGCAAGGGCAGTGACCTCCACAGATACGCAGTATTTT.

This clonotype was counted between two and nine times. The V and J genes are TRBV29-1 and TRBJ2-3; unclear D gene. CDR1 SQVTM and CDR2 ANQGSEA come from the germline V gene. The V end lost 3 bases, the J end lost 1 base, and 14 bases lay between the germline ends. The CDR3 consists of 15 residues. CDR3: CSVELVEIGTDTQYF. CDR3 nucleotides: TGCAGCGTTGAGTTAGTCGAGATCGGCACAGATACGCAGTATTTT.

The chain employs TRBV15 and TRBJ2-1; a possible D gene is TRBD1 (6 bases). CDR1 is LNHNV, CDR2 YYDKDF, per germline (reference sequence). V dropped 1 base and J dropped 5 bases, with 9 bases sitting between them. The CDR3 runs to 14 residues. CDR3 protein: CATSRGRGDNEQFF. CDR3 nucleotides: TGTGCCACCAGCAGAGGCAGGGGAGACAATGAGCAGTTCTTC.